Following are 10 T cell receptor beta chains from one sample sequenced in a study of tumor-infiltrating lymphocytes in primary liver carcinoma. They got blood RNA out of unsorted whole blood and also pulled out germline DNA. Priming with a constant-region primer yielded TCR beta cDNA from roughly 490 ng total RNA. ARM-PCR was slightly modified, and three nested multiplex PCR rounds with it gave rise to the TCR beta libraries. Investigators reported that the first two PCR rounds, at roughly 10 cycles each, used TRBV1-TRBV30 forward primers with a C-beta reverse primer. TCRdb called the multiplex PCR reads again in MiXCR, with one record for every CDR3 protein. Here the sample spans about 180,000 distinct CDR3 sequences, approximately 60% being singletons. The sequenced material came from peripheral blood. These TCRs come from a man aged 40-55 years with primary liver carcinoma and hepatitis B virus infection.

V usage is TRBV9 and J usage is TRBJ1-2; TRBD1 is a possible D gene (5 bases). Trimming pared 2 bases from V and 2 bases from J, leaving 10 bases between. The germline V gene encodes CDR1 SGDLS and CDR2 YYNGEE. This CDR3 has 14 residues. The CDR3 nucleotides are TGTGCCAGCAGCGTTGGGGCCTCAAACTATGGCTACACCTTC. Its translation is CASSVGASNYGYTF.

This clonotype was detected a few times. The rearrangement uses TRBV6-6 and TRBJ2-2; TRBD1 agrees at 7 bases. V trimming: 6 bases; J trimming: 5 bases; junction bases outside the gene matches: 3. Germline CDR1 MNHNY, CDR2 SVGAGI (reference sequence). The CDR3 spans 13 residues. CDR3 amino acids: CASSDRETGELFF. CDR3 nucleotides: TGTGCCAGCAGCGACAGGGAAACCGGGGAGCTGTTTTTT.

There are a few counts of this clonotype. The chain carries TRBV4-1 and TRBJ2-7; perhaps D is TRBD1 or TRBD2 (5 bases each). Germline V gene sequence: CDR1 MGHRA, CDR2 YSYEKL. Trimming removed 4 bases from V and 6 bases from J, with 10 bases in between. The CDR3 runs to 12 residues. The chain's CDR3 is CASSRPGPEQYF. CDR3 sequence (DNA): TGCGCCAGCAGCCGACCGGGACCCGAGCAGTACTTC.

Concerning this clonotype: The conserved phenylalanine or tryptophan normally closing the CDR3 is absent here, so this likely arose from a read error. The chain is built from TRBV28 and TRBJ1-5, with 8 bases lining up with TRBD1. With V trimmed by 5 bases and J by 4 bases, 10 bases remained unmatched. Germline CDR1 and CDR2: MDHEN and SYDVKM. The CDR3 runs to 16 residues. DNA of the CDR3: TGTGCCAGCAGTCCTCTTCCAGGGGGCCGGAATCAGCCCCAGCATCTT. Translated, it gives CASSPLPGGRNQPQHL.

Comments on this clonotype: A read error is possible here, since a much larger clone lies one base away. The J gene is TRBJ2-3, the V gene TRBV11-2, with D perhaps assigned TRBD1 or TRBD2 (6 bases each). Germline CDR1 reads SGHAT; CDR2 reads FQNNGV. V was cut by 7 bases and J by 2 bases, with 19 bases left in between. CDR3 size: 16 residues. The CDR3 DNA reads as TGTGCCAGCACCTCCTGGGGGGCCCAGGTCACAGATACGCAGTATTTT. Protein sequence: CASTSWGAQVTDTQYF.

This clonotype was seen more than once but under ten times. The chain recombines TRBV30 with TRBJ1-2; D is unresolved. This CDR3 spans 11 amino acids. Trimming removed 3 bases from V and 8 bases from J, with 10 bases in between. The germline CDR1 and CDR2 sequences are GTSNPN and SVGIG (reference sequence). CDR3 nucleotide sequence: TGTGCCTGGAGAAAACTTGGGGGCTACACCTTC. Translated, it gives CAWRKLGGYTF. The variable domain in full, completed from reference TRBV30 and TRBJ1-2, reads SQTIHQWPATLVQPVGSPLSLECTVEGTSNPNLYWYRQAAGRGLQLLFYSVGIGQISSEVPQNLSASRPQDRQFILSSKKLLLSDSGFYLCAWRKLGGYTFGSGTRLTVV.

The chain carries TRBV28 and TRBJ1-5; a weak D match, TRBD1 (5 bases). V lost 3 bases, J lost 2 bases, and 11 bases lay in between. CDR3 length: 15 residues. Germline CDR1 MDHEN, CDR2 SYDVKM. CDR3 sequence: CASSFWGSGNQPQHF. CDR3 nucleotides: TGTGCCAGCAGTTTTTGGGGGAGCGGCAATCAGCCCCAGCATTTT.

This chain uses TRBV28 with TRBJ2-7, with TRBD1 as a possible D gene (7 bases). The CDR3 consists of 16 residues. Germline loops: CDR1 MDHEN, CDR2 SYDVKM. V lost 7 bases, J lost 2 bases, and 21 bases lay in between. The CDR3 sequence: CASTGAGQPSPYEQYF. As DNA, the CDR3 is TGTGCCAGCACGGGTGCGGGACAGCCTTCCCCCTACGAGCAGTACTTC.

This rearrangement joins TRBV6-5 to TRBJ2-7; D perhaps matches TRBD2 (6 bases). V gave up 1 base and J gave up 2 bases, with 9 bases separating them. Germline CDR1 reads MNHEY; CDR2 reads SVGAGI. The CDR3 loop spans 14 amino acids. CDR3 sequence: CASSYLEGPYEQYF. In DNA form, the CDR3 reads TGTGCCAGCAGTTACTTGGAGGGACCCTACGAGCAGTACTTC.

The chain joins TRBV10-2 to TRBJ2-5, with 9 bases fitting TRBD2. V shed 6 bases, J shed 2 bases, and the junction held 7 bases outside the gene matches. This CDR3 has 15 residues. Germline CDR1 is WSHSY and CDR2 is SAAADI. The CDR3 loop is CASRETSGAQETQYF. The CDR3 DNA is TGCGCCAGCAGGGAGACTAGCGGAGCTCAAGAGACCCAGTACTTC.